Listed here are 32 T cell receptor beta chains from one sample, sequenced in a study of graft-versus-host responses after intestinal transplantation. Here immunoSEQ multiplex PCR was the method, and the copy in TCRdb shows in-frame clones only, minus some. The table has 25,000 to 35,000 clones, nearly 90% seen once. This specimen consisted of PBMCs, obtained roughly 68 weeks after intestinal transplantation. These receptors originate from a human patient who received an intestinal transplant, so some T cells may come from the graft donor.

This clone was found once. The V gene is TRBV10-2, the J gene TRBJ2-5; D uncertain. V was shortened by 7 bases and J by 5 bases, with 5 bases between the two germline ends. The CDR3 length is 10 residues. Germline CDR1 WSHSY, CDR2 SAAADI. The chain's CDR3 is CASMGETQYF. The DNA of the CDR3 is TGCGCCAGCATGGGGGAGACCCAGTACTTC.

The chain carries TRBV5-6 and TRBJ2-1; possibly TRBD1 for D (6 bases). Trimming shortened V by 6 bases and J by 0 bases, and 13 bases separated the two germline ends. The CDR3 loop spans 15 amino acids. Looked up from germline, CDR1 is SGHDT and CDR2 is YYEEEE. The CDR3 protein is CASTIDRYSYNEQFF. CDR3 nucleotide sequence: TGTGCCAGCACCATCGACAGGTACTCCTACAATGAGCAGTTCTTC.

The CDR3 is CASSFARVQGGEEETQYF. The CDR3 coding sequence is TGTGCCAGCAGCTTCGCTCGTGTACAGGGCGGTGAAGAAGAGACCCAGTACTTC. The chain couples TRBV11-2 to TRBJ2-5; a possible D gene is TRBD1 (6 bases). The germline V and J ends were trimmed by 3 bases and 3 bases, with 23 bases remaining between them. Germline lookup yields CDR1 SGHAT and CDR2 FQNNGV. The CDR3 has 18 amino acids.

DNA of the CDR3: TGTGCTAGTGTAGGTTTCCCCTCACAGGGGGCATTCTATGGCTACACCTTC. Protein: CASVGFPSQGAFYGYTF. The chain has TRBV12-5 and TRBJ1-2, with 9 nucleotides matching TRBD1. This CDR3 is built from 17 residues. Germline CDR1 LGHNT, CDR2 FRNRAP. Trimming took 7 bases from V and 4 from J; bases not matched to a gene: 16.

The chain couples TRBV19 to TRBJ2-5, with 9 nucleotides matching TRBD2. This CDR3 region has 18 residues. Germline V gives CDR1 LNHDA, CDR2 SQIVND (reference sequence). With 3 bases clipped from V and 4 bases from J, the junction kept 15 bases outside the gene matches. CDR3 in DNA: TGTGCCAGTAGTATTCACTTCCGATACCCTAGCGGGGCAGAGACCCAGTACTTC. It is translated as CASSIHFRYPSGAETQYF. The full variable domain, in which reference TRBV19 and TRBJ2-5 provide the parts outside the CDR3, is DGGITQSPKYLFRKEGQNVTLSCEQNLNHDAMYWYRQDPGQGLRLIYYSQIVNDFQKGDIAEGYSVSREKKESFPLTVTSAQKNPTAFYLCASSIHFRYPSGAETQYFGPGTRLLVL.

The V and J genes are TRBV18 and TRBJ2-7; tentative D call: TRBD2 (5 bases). CDR1 is KGHSH and CDR2 is LQKENI in the germline V gene. CDR3 length: 13 amino acids. V lost 3 bases to trimming and J lost 0 bases, with 6 bases between them. CDR3 amino acids: CASSPGSSYEQYF. The CDR3 bases are TGTGCCAGCTCACCGGGGAGCTCCTACGAGCAGTACTTC.

This clone was observed a few times. V usage is TRBV6-1 and J usage is TRBJ2-7, with no clear D. The CDR3 has 15 amino acids. V was pared by 1 base and J by 0 bases, with 10 bases between. CDR1 and CDR2 (germline): MNHNS, SASEGT. CDR3 in amino acids: CASSEEAGNSYEQYF. CDR3 in DNA: TGTGCCAGCAGTGAAGAGGCTGGCAACTCCTACGAGCAGTACTTC.

The chain uses TRBV4-1 and TRBJ2-7; TRBD1 matches 9 bases. The germline gives CDR1 MGHRA, CDR2 YSYEKL. V lost 0 bases, J lost 3 bases, and 3 bases stayed unmatched. This CDR3 has 15 residues. The CDR3 region has the DNA TGCGCCAGCAGCCAAGAGACGGGACAGGGCTACGAGCAGTACTTC. It is translated as CASSQETGQGYEQYF.

The chain links TRBV5-8 to TRBJ1-3; D perhaps matches TRBD1 (5 bases). Germline V CDR1 and CDR2: SGHTS, YDEGEE. The CDR3 consists of 14 residues. The V end lost 1 base, the J end lost 4 bases, and 9 bases lay between the germline ends. The CDR3 region has the DNA TGTGCCAGCAGCTTGCGGGGCGCGGGAAACACCATATATTTT. Amino acids: CASSLRGAGNTIYF. Using reference TRBV5-8 and TRBJ1-3 for the parts outside the CDR3, the full variable domain is EAGVTQSPTHLIKTRGQQATLRCSPISGHTSVYWYQQALGLGLQFLLWYDEGEERNRGNFPPRFSGRQFPNYSSELNVNALELEDSALYLCASSLRGAGNTIYFGEGSWLTVV.

This chain connects TRBV18 to TRBJ2-7; 9 positions agree with TRBD1. The ends lost 5 bases at V and 5 bases at J; junction bases unmatched: 7. The germline CDR1 and CDR2 sequences are KGHSH and LQKENI. The CDR3 totals 14 residues. The DNA of the CDR3 is TGTGCCAGCTCAACCGGACAGGGGTTTAACGAGCAGTACTTC. Encoded protein: CASSTGQGFNEQYF.

The J gene is TRBJ2-5, the V gene TRBV28, with D tentatively TRBD1 (7 bases). CDR1 and CDR2 (germline): MDHEN, SYDVKM. The V end was cut by 7 bases, the J end by 4 bases, with 19 bases between. This CDR3 is built from 15 residues. CDR3: CASTFPGTAGETQYF. CDR3 in DNA: TGTGCCAGCACCTTCCCCGGGACAGCGGGAGAGACCCAGTACTTC.

This chain links TRBV19 with TRBJ2-5; the D gene is possibly TRBD1 (6 bases). CDR1 is LNHDA, CDR2 SQIVND, per germline (reference sequence). The CDR3 has 13 amino acids. The V and J ends lost 6 bases and 2 bases respectively, with 10 bases between them. As DNA, the CDR3 is TGTGCCAGTAGCAACGGACAGCAAGAGACCCAGTACTTC. As protein: CASSNGQQETQYF.

J is TRBJ2-5 and V is TRBV5-1; 9 positions agree with TRBD1. Germline assignment: CDR1 SGHRS and CDR2 YFSETQ. The V and J ends lost 4 bases and 1 base, in that order; junction bases with no gene match: 14. The CDR3 is made up of 18 amino acids. The CDR3 nucleotides are TGCGCCAGCAGCCGCATTCCGGGGACAGGGTACTCCCAAGAGACCCAGTACTTC. Amino acids: CASSRIPGTGYSQETQYF.

The chain carries TRBV27 and TRBJ2-3; possibly TRBD1 for D (5 bases). The V end was cut by 2 bases, the J end by 6 bases, with 6 bases between. The CDR3 has 12 residues. Germline CDR1 reads MNHEY; CDR2 reads SMNVEV (reference sequence). CDR3 residues: CASSLPGDTQYF. CDR3 DNA sequence: TGTGCCAGCAGTTTACCAGGGGATACGCAGTATTTT.

This clone was observed a single time. The genes are TRBV7-3 and TRBJ2-1; a weak D match, TRBD2 (5 bases). The CDR3 is made up of 13 amino acids. Germline-derived CDR1 and CDR2 are SGHTA and FQGTGA. Trimming pared 5 bases from V and 5 bases from J, leaving 10 bases between. The CDR3 spells CASSLDGDNEQFF. CDR3 DNA sequence: TGTGCCAGCAGCCTGGACGGGGACAATGAGCAGTTCTTC.

The chain is built from TRBV28 and TRBJ1-3; a weak D match, TRBD1 (5 bases). The V and J ends lost 4 bases and 2 bases respectively, with 9 bases between them. This CDR3 is 14 amino acids long. Germline CDR1 reads MDHEN; CDR2 reads SYDVKM. This chain's CDR3 is CASSSEGTGNTIYF. As DNA, the CDR3 is TGTGCCAGCAGTTCGGAGGGGACTGGAAACACCATATATTTT.

The V gene is TRBV7-9, the J gene TRBJ2-1; no reliable D call. Germline V gene lookup returns CDR1 SEHNR and CDR2 FQNEAQ (reference sequence). The CDR3 is 17 residues long. V lost 3 bases and J 0 bases, leaving 15 bases between the germline ends. The DNA for the CDR3 is TGTGCCAGCAGCTTTGGACGGTGGGCGGACTCCTACAATGAGCAGTTCTTC. Amino acids: CASSFGRWADSYNEQFF.

The chain carries TRBV19 and TRBJ1-1, with 8 positions matching TRBD1. V lost 0 bases and J lost 0; bases outside the gene matches: 6. The CDR3 spans 17 residues. Germline V gene lookup returns CDR1 LNHDA and CDR2 SQIVND (reference sequence). The CDR3 here is CASSIDPGTGLNTEAFF. The CDR3 coding sequence is TGTGCCAGTAGTATAGACCCGGGGACAGGTTTGAACACTGAAGCTTTCTTT.

The chain uses TRBV28 and TRBJ1-4, with 7 bases aligning to TRBD1. The CDR3 has 16 amino acids. V lost 3 bases and J lost 5; bases outside the gene matches: 9. CDR1 is MDHEN and CDR2 is SYDVKM in the germline V gene. CDR3 loop: CASSFGRGRLNEKLFF. The DNA of the CDR3 is TGTGCCAGCAGTTTCGGCAGGGGGAGGCTCAATGAAAAACTGTTTTTT.

This clone has a handful of counts. Here the CDR3 reads CASTHGTGGTEAFF. The CDR3, as DNA: TGTGCCAGTACCCACGGGACAGGGGGCACTGAAGCTTTCTTT. The chain uses TRBV19 and TRBJ1-1, with 11 bases fitting TRBD1. The CDR3 has 14 amino acids. Germline V CDR1 and CDR2: LNHDA, SQIVND (reference sequence). The V segment lost 7 bases and the J segment 4 bases; nucleotides outside the gene matches: 5.

The genes are TRBV6-4 and TRBJ1-6; D remains unclear. Trimming shortened V by 2 bases and J by 5 bases, and 4 bases separated the two germline ends. The CDR3 covers 13 residues. CDR1 MRHNA and CDR2 SNTAGT come from the germline V gene. The CDR3 here is CASSDRDNSPLHF. CDR3 coding DNA: TGTGCCAGCAGTGACAGGGATAATTCACCCCTCCACTTT.

The chain has TRBV5-5 and TRBJ2-7; D tentatively fits TRBD1 or TRBD2 (5 bases each). The V and J ends lost 3 bases and 4 bases respectively, with 17 bases between them. The CDR3 is made up of 15 amino acids. In germline, CDR1 is SGHKS, CDR2 YYEKEE (reference sequence). CDR3 sequence (DNA): TGTGCCAGCAGCTCCCGGGACGGGTTTTTGTACGAGCAGTACTTC. Translated, it gives CASSSRDGFLYEQYF.

Only one count was recorded for this clone. This sequence joins TRBV30 and TRBJ1-2, with unresolved D. The germline gives CDR1 GTSNPN, CDR2 SVGIG (reference sequence). V lost 0 bases, J lost 8 bases, and 13 bases lay in between. There are 13 residues in the CDR3. The CDR3 is CAWSVQGPIGYTF. In DNA form, the CDR3 reads TGTGCCTGGAGTGTACAAGGGCCGATAGGCTACACCTTC.

The genes are TRBV12-5 and TRBJ2-5; D remains unclear. Germline V CDR1 and CDR2: LGHNT, FRNRAP. CDR3 length: 13 amino acids. The V end lost 6 bases, the J end lost 2 bases, and 10 bases lay between the germline ends. CDR3 loop: CASGLGWQETQYF. CDR3 nucleotide sequence: TGTGCTAGTGGGTTAGGGTGGCAAGAGACCCAGTACTTC. Based on the CDR3 plus reference TRBV12-5 and TRBJ2-5, the full variable domain is DARVTQTPRHKVTEMGQEVTMRCQPILGHNTVFWYRQTMMQGLELLAYFRNRAPLDDSGMPKDRFSAEMPDATLATLKIQPSEPRDSAVYFCASGLGWQETQYFGPGTRLLVL.

The chain has TRBV11-2 and TRBJ2-1, with 9 bases fitting TRBD2. From germline, CDR1 is SGHAT and CDR2 FQNNGV. The CDR3 extends over 15 amino acids. V trimming: 3 bases; J trimming: 2 bases; junction bases outside the gene matches: 2. CDR3 residues: CASSLGGGAYNEQFF. The CDR3 DNA follows: TGTGCCAGCAGCTTGGGCGGGGGGGCCTACAATGAGCAGTTCTTC.

The chain combines TRBV28 with TRBJ1-2; TRBD1 matches at 9 bases. This CDR3 has 16 residues. The ends lost 8 bases at V and 0 bases at J; junction bases unmatched: 10. Germline V gives CDR1 MDHEN, CDR2 SYDVKM. The CDR3: CASERTGVLSNYGYTF. In DNA, the CDR3 is TGTGCCAGCGAACGGACAGGGGTTTTGTCTAACTATGGCTACACCTTC.

The chain has TRBV7-3 and TRBJ2-7; 7 nucleotides align to TRBD1. V was clipped by 5 bases and J by 5 bases; unmatched bases: 9. Germline V gene sequence: CDR1 SGHTA, CDR2 FQGTGA. The CDR3 extends over 14 amino acids. CDR3 region: CASSQRTGVDEQYF. DNA of the CDR3: TGTGCCAGCAGCCAACGTACAGGGGTCGACGAGCAGTACTTC.

The chain joins TRBV25-1 to TRBJ1-4, with no clear D. CDR1 is MGHDK and CDR2 is SYGVNS in the germline V gene. V lost 3 bases and J 8 bases, leaving 4 bases between the germline ends. This CDR3 comprises 11 residues. CDR3 DNA sequence: TGTGCCAGCAGTGACTGGGAAAAACTGTTTTTT. Translation: CASSDWEKLFF.

The chain links TRBV6-1 to TRBJ1-2; D uncertain. CDR1 is MNHNS, CDR2 SASEGT, per germline. Trimming took 2 bases from V and 4 from J, leaving 14 bases between them. The CDR3 covers 15 residues. CDR3 protein: CASSEFEVPGYGYTF. CDR3 bases: TGTGCCAGCAGTGAATTCGAGGTTCCAGGCTATGGCTACACCTTC.

J is TRBJ2-7 and V is TRBV7-2; D is unresolved. CDR1 is SGHTA, CDR2 FQGNSA, per germline. Deletions cut 0 bases from V and 2 bases from J, with 5 bases between. This CDR3 spans 13 amino acids. The CDR3 DNA follows: TGTGCCAGCAGCTTAGCACGGGCCTACGAGCAGTACTTC. Translating it yields CASSLARAYEQYF.

The chain joins TRBV6-6 to TRBJ2-7, with TRBD1 as a possible D gene (6 bases). CDR1 and CDR2 (germline): MNHNY, SVGAGI (reference sequence). Trimming cost V 2 bases and J 1 base, with 6 bases left between them. This CDR3 spans 13 amino acids. The DNA for the CDR3 is TGTGCCAGCAGTTACGGACAGTCCTACGAGCAGTACTTC. This codes for CASSYGQSYEQYF.

V usage is TRBV6-5 and J usage is TRBJ2-1; tentatively, D is TRBD2 (6 bases). Germline lookup yields CDR1 MNHEY and CDR2 SVGAGI. Trimming shortened V by 8 bases and J by 6 bases, and 17 bases separated the two germline ends. The CDR3 spans 14 residues. The CDR3 reads CASSLGGGINEQFF. CDR3 bases: TGTGCCAGCTCACTGGGGGGAGGAATCAATGAGCAGTTCTTC.